This T cell receptor (beta chain) was retrieved from a study of shared clonotypes between healthy human individuals. Study-level results: Blood was the sole source, and tissue repertoires probably differ.

Splitting of CD4+ cells produced CD45RA+ naive and CD45RA-negative memory subsets. This clone was detected only once. The target antigen is unknown. It was across several immunoSEQ plates that each subset's genomic DNA was evenly split. Original processing notes: ImmunoSEQ supplied junction-only sequences lacking quality scores, so filtering was different. Data came from immunoSEQ multiplex PCR; TCRdb stores just in-frame clones and leaves some out. The V and J calls and clone size are taken from that table; D and trimming were inferred from the DNA. The sample includes 1.6 million or so clones, 98% to 99% of them seen just once. The CDR3 is made up of 15 amino acids. Germline CDR1 and CDR2: KGHSH and LQKENI. V lost 0 bases, J lost 6 bases, and 14 bases lay in between.

The source material was naive CD4+ T cells sorted from blood. Subset described: CD45RA+ positively selected. The rearrangement links TRBV18 to TRBJ1-1, with D tentatively TRBD1 (5 bases). The sequence came from a man aged 25 to 40 in good health. The CDR3 loop is CASSPPLGPGSEAFF. The CDR3 nucleotides read TGTGCCAGCTCACCACCCCTGGGACCGGGCTCTGAAGCTTTCTTT.